This T cell receptor (beta chain) was identified in a study of PD-1 blockade in classical Hodgkin lymphoma. Germline V lookup: CDR1 GTSNPN, CDR2 SVGIG (reference sequence). This CDR3 spans 13 amino acids. Trimming took off 0 bases at V and 1 base at J, with 3 bases between the two ends. Method: immunoSEQ multiplex PCR; TCRdb's copy keeps in-frame clones and lacks some. The table records about 25,000 clones, 85% to 90% of them present only once. All patients relapsed after autologous stem cell transplantation, and brentuximab vedotin exposure varied. Best responses fell into complete response, partial response or progressive disease.

The rearrangement joins TRBV30 to TRBJ2-2; D call uncertain. This TCR was recovered from a human donor with classical Hodgkin lymphoma. Sequenced here: peripheral blood mononuclear cells (PBMCs), sampled at baseline. The CDR3 sequence is CAWSVQNTGELFF. For the CDR3, the DNA is TGTGCCTGGAGTGTACAGAACACCGGGGAGCTGTTTTTT.